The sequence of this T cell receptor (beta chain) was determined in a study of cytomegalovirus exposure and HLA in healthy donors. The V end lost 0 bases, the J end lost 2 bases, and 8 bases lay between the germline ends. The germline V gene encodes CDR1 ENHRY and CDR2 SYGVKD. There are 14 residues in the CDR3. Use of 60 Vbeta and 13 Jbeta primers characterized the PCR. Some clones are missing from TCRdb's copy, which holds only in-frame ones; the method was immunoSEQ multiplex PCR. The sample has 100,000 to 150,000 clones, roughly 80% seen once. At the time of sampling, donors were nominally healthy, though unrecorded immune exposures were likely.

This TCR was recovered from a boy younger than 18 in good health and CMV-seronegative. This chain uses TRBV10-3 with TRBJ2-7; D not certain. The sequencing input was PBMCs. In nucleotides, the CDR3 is TGTGCCATCAGTGAGTCCCAGTTCACCTACGAGCAGTACTTC. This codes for CAISESQFTYEQYF.